Only a few counts were recorded for the clone carrying this TCR beta chain. Its specificity is unknown. CDR1 SGHTS and CDR2 YDEGEE come from the germline V gene. The ends were cut back, 6 bases at V and 5 bases at J, with 5 bases in the middle. The CDR3 extends over 10 amino acids. A single record per CDR3 protein comes from TCRdb applying MiXCR to the 5' RACE reads. The sample has approximately 240,000 distinct CDR3 sequences, about 14% seen once. This entry belongs to a study of identical twins. Only healthy Caucasians were enrolled as donors. Study-wide findings and caveats: Twin sharing of out-of-frame TCR alpha was underestimated by models in monozygotic pairs.

The V gene is TRBV5-8, the J gene TRBJ2-5, with unresolved D. What was sequenced was memory (CD45RO+) T cells sorted from blood. This receptor was identified in a woman aged 18-29 years in good health. The CDR3: CASIGETQYF. The CDR3 nucleotides are TGTGCCAGCATCGGGGAGACCCAGTACTTC.